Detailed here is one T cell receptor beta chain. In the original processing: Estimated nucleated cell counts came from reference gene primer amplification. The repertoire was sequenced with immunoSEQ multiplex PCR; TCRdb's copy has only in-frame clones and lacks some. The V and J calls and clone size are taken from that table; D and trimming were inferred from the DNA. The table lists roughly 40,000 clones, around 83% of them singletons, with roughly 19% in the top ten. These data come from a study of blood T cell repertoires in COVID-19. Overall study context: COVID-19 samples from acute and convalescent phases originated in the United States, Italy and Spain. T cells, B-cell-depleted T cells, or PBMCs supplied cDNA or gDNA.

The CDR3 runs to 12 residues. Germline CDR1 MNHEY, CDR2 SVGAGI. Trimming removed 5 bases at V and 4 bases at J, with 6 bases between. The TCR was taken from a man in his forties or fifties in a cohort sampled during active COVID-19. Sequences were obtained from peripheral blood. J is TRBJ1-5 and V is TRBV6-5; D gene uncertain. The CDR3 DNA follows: TGTGCCAGCAGTACAGAGAATCAGCCCCAGCATTTT. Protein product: CASSTENQPQHF.